This T cell receptor beta chain derives from a study of T cell responses to AZD1222 COVID-19 vaccine. Overall study results and limits: Regions 160-218 and 743-854 held dominance among vaccine-associated CD4 TCRs, which spanned spike. Donors in the cohort were predominantly white British and more often female, and clonal diversity was possibly underestimated.

This clone has more than one count but fewer than ten. Its antigen is unknown. Only in-frame clones appear in the TCRdb table, and some are missing; sequencing was by immunoSEQ multiplex PCR. The top ten clones hold almost 9.5% of a sample with 90,000 to 150,000 clones, 80% to 90% of them seen once. The germline gives CDR1 GTSNPN, CDR2 SVGIG (reference sequence). This CDR3 has 12 amino acids. Trimming at V came to 5 bases and at J to 4 bases, leaving 4 bases not matched to a gene. The sample consisted of peripheral blood, taken on day 0 of AZD1222 vaccination. The V call is TRBV30, the J call TRBJ2-7; 8 bases line up with TRBD1. This clonotype was sampled from an adult in good health. Written as DNA, the CDR3 is TGTGCCTGGGGACAGGGAAATTACGAGCAGTACTTC. It encodes CAWGQGNYEQYF.